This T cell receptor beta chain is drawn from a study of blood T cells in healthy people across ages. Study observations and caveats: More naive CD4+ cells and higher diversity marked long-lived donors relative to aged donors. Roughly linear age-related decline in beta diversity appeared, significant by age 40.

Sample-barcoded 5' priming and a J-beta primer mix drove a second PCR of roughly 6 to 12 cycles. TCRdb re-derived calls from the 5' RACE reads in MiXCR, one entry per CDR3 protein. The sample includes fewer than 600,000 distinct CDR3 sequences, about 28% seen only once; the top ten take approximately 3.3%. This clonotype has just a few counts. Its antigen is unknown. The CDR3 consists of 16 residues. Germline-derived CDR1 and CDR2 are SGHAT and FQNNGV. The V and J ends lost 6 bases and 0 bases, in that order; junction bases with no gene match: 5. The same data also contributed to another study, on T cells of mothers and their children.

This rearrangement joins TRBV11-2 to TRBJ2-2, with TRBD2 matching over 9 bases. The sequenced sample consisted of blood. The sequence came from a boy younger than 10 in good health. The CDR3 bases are TGTGCCAGCAGTCGGACTAGCGAGACGAACACCGGGGAGCTGTTTTTT. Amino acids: CASSRTSETNTGELFF.